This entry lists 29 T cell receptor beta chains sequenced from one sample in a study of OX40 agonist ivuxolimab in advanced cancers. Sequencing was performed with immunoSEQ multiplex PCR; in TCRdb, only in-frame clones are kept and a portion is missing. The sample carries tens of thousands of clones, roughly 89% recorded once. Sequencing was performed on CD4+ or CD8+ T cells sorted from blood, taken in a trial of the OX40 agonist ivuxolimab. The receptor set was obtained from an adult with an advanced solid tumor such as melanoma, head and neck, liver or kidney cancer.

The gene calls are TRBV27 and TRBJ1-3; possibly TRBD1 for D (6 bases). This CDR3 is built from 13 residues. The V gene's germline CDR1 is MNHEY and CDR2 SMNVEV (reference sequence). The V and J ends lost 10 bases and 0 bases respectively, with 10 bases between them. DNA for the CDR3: TGTGCCACCCCGACAGGCTCTGGAAACACCATATATTTT. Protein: CATPTGSGNTIYF.

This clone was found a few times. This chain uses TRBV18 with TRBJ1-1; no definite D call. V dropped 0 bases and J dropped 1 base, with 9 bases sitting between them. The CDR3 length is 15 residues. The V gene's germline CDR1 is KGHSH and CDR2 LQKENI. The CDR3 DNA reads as TGTGCCAGCTCACCACCGAAGTCACGGAACACTGAAGCTTTCTTT. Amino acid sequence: CASSPPKSRNTEAFF. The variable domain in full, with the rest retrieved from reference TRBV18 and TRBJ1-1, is NAGVMQNPRHLVRRRGQEARLRCSPMKGHSHVYWYRQLPEEGLKFMVYLQKENIIDESGMPKERFSAEFPKEGPSILRIQQVVRGDSAAYFCASSPPKSRNTEAFFGQGTRLTVV.

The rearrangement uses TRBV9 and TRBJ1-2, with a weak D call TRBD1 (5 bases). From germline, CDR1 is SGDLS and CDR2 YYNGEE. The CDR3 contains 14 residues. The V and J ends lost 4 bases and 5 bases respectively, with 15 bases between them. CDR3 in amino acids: CASSPGGAGYGYTF. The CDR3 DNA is TGTGCCAGCAGCCCTGGTGGGGCTGGGTATGGCTACACCTTC. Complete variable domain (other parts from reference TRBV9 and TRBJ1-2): DSGVTQTPKHLITATGQRVTLRCSPRSGDLSVYWYQQSLDQGLQFLIQYYNGEERAKGNILERFSAQQFPDLHSELNLSSLELGDSALYFCASSPGGAGYGYTFGSGTRLTVV.

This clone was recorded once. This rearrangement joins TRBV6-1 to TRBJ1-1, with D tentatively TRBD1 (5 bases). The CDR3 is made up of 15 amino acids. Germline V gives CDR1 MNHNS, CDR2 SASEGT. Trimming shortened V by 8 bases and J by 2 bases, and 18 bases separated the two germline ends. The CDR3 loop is CASVHGGSGNTEAFF. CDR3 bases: TGTGCCAGCGTACATGGGGGGTCGGGAAACACTGAAGCTTTCTTT.

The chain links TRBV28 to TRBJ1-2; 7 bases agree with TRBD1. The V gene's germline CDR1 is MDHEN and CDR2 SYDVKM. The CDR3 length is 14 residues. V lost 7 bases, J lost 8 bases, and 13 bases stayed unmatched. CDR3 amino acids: CASKAGTANFGYTF. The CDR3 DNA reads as TGTGCCAGCAAGGCCGGGACAGCGAATTTCGGCTACACCTTC.

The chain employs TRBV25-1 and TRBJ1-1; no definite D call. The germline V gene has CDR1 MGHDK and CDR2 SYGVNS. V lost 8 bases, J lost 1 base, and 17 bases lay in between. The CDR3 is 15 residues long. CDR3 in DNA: TGTGCCAGCGGCTTCTCGGCCGGGGAGAACACTGAAGCTTTCTTT. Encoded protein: CASGFSAGENTEAFF.

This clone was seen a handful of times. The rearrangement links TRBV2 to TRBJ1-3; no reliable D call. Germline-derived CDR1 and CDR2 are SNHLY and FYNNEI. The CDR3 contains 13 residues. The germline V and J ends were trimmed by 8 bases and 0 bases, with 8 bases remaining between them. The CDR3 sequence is CASSTSSGNTIYF. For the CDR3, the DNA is TGTGCCAGCTCAACGAGCTCTGGAAACACCATATATTTT. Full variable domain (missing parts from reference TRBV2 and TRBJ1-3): EPEVTQTPSHQVTQMGQEVILRCVPISNHLYFYWYRQILGQKVEFLVSFYNNEISEKSEIFDDQFSVERPDGSNFTLKIRSTKLEDSAMYFCASSTSSGNTIYFGEGSWLTVV.

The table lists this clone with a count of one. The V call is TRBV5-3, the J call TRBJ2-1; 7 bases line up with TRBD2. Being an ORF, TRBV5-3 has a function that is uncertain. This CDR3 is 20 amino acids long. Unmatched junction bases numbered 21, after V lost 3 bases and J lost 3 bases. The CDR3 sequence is CARSYTYRDYKPQNYNEQFF. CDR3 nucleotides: TGTGCCAGAAGCTACACGTACCGGGACTACAAACCCCAAAACTACAATGAGCAGTTCTTC.

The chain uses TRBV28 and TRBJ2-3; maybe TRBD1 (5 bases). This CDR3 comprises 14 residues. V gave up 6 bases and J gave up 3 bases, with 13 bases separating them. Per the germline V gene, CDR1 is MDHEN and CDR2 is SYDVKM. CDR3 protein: CASRGRRGTDTQYF. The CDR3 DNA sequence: TGTGCCAGCAGGGGGCGCCGTGGAACAGATACGCAGTATTTT.

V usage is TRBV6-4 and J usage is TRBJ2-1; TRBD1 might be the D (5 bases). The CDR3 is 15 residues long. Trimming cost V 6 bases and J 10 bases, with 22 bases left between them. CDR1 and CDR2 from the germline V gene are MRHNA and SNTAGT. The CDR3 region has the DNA TGTGCCAGCAGCCACCAGGACACAGGCCGACCGGAGCAGTTCTTC. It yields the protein CASSHQDTGRPEQFF.

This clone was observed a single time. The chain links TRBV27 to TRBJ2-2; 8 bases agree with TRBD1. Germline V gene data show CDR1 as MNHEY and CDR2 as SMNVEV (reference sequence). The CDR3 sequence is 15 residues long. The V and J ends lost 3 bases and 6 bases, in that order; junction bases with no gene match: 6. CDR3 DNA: TGTGCCAGCAGTTTCGACAGGGGTAGGGCCGGGGAGCTGTTTTTT. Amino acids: CASSFDRGRAGELFF.

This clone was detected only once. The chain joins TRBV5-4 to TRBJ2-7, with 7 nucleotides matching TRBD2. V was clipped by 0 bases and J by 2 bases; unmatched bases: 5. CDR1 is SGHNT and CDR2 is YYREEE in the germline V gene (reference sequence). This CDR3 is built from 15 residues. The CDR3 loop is CASSLEQAGAYEQYF. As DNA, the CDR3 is TGTGCCAGCAGCTTGGAACAGGCGGGGGCCTACGAGCAGTACTTC.

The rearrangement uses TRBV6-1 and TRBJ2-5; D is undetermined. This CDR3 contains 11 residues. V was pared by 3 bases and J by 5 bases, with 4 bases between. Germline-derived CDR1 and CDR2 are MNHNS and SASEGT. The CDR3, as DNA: TGTGCCAGCAGTGAGGGGGAGACCCAGTACTTC. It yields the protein CASSEGETQYF.

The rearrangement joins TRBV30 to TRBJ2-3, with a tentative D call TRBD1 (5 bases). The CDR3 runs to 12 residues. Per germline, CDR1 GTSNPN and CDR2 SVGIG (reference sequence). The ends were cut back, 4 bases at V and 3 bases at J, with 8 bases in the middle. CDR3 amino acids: CAWKTETDTQYF. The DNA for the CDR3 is TGTGCCTGGAAGACAGAGACAGATACGCAGTATTTT.

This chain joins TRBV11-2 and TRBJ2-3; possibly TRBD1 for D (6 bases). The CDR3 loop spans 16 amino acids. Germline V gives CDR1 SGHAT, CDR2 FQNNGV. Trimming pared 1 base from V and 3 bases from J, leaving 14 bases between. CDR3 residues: CASSLGSLQGTDTQYF. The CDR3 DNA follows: TGTGCCAGCAGCTTAGGATCGCTACAGGGAACAGATACGCAGTATTTT.

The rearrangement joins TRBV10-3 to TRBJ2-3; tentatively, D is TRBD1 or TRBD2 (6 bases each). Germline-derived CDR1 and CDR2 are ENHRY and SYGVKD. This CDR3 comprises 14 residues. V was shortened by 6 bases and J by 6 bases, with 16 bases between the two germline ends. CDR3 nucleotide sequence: TGTGCCATCAGGGAAACCCAGGGGAGGGATACGCAGTATTTT. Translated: CAIRETQGRDTQYF.

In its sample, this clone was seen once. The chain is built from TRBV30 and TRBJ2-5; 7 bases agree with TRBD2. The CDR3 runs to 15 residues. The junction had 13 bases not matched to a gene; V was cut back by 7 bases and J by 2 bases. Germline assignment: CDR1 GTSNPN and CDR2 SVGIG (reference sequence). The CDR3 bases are TGTGCCTTCAAGCCGGGACTAACACAACAAGAGACCCAGTACTTC. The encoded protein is CAFKPGLTQQETQYF.

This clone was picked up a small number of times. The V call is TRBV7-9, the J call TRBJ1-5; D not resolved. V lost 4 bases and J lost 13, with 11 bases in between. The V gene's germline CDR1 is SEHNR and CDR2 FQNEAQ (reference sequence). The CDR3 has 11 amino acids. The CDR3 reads CASSSGRVQHF. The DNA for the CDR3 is TGTGCCAGCAGCTCCGGACGGGTACAGCATTTT.

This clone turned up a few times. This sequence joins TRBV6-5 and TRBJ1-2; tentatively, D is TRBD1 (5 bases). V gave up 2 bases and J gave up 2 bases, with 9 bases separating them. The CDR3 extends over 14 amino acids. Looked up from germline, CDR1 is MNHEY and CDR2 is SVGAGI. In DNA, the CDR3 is TGTGCCAGCAGTTACGGGGCATTGAACTATGGCTACACCTTC. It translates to CASSYGALNYGYTF.

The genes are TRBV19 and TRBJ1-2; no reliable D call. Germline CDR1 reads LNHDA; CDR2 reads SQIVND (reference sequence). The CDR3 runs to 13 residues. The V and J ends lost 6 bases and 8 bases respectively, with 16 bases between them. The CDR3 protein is CASSQEKTGGYTF. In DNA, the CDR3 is TGTGCCAGTAGCCAAGAAAAAACCGGCGGCTACACCTTC. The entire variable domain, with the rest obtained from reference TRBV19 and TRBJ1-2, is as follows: DGGITQSPKYLFRKEGQNVTLSCEQNLNHDAMYWYRQDPGQGLRLIYYSQIVNDFQKGDIAEGYSVSREKKESFPLTVTSAQKNPTAFYLCASSQEKTGGYTFGSGTRLTVV.

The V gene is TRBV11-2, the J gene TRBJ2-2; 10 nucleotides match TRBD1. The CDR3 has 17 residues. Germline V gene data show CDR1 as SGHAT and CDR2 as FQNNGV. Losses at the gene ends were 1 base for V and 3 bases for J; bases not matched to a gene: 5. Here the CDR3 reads CASSLGWDRGHTGELFF. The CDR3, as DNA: TGTGCCAGCAGCTTAGGCTGGGACAGGGGACACACCGGGGAGCTGTTTTTT.

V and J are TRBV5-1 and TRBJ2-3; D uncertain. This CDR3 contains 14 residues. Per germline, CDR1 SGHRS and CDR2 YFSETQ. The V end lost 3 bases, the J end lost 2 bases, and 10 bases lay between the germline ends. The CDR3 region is CASSWNKHTDTQYF. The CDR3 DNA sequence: TGCGCCAGCAGCTGGAATAAGCACACAGATACGCAGTATTTT.

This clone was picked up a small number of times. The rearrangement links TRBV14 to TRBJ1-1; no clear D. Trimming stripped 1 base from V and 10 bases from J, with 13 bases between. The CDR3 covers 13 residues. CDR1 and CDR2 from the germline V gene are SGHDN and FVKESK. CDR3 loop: CASSQGPGWGAFF. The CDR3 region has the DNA TGTGCCAGCAGCCAAGGGCCAGGTTGGGGAGCTTTCTTT.

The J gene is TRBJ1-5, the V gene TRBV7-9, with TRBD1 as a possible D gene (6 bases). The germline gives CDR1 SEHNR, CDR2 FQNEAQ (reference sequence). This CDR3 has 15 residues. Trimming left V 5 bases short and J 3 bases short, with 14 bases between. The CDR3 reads CASSPSGALNQPQHF. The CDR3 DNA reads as TGTGCCAGCAGCCCCTCGGGGGCACTCAATCAGCCCCAGCATTTT.

For the CDR3, the DNA is TGCAGCGTGCGGGCCGGAGGCCAGGGCACTGAAGCTTTCTTT. Residues: CSVRAGGQGTEAFF. The chain combines TRBV29-1 with TRBJ1-1; D may be TRBD1 (5 bases). Germline CDR1 is SQVTM and CDR2 is ANQGSEA. This CDR3 comprises 14 residues. V shed 6 bases and J shed 4 bases, with 18 bases lying between them.

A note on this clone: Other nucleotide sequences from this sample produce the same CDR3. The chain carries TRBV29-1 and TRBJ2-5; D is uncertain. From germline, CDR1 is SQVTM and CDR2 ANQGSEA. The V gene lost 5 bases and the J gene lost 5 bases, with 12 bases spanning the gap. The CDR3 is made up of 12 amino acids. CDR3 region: CSVQALAETQYF. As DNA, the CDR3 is TGCAGCGTTCAGGCTTTGGCGGAGACCCAGTACTTC.

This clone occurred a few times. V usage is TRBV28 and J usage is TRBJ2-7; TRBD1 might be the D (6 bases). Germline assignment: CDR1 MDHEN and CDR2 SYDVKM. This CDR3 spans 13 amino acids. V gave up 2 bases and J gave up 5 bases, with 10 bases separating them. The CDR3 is CASSLVRGHEQYF. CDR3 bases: TGTGCCAGCAGTTTAGTCAGGGGCCACGAGCAGTACTTC.

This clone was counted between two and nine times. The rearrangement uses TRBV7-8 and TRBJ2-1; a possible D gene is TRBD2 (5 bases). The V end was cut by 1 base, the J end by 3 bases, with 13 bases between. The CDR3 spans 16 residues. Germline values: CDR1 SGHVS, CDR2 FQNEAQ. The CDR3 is CASSLDFGGSYNEQFF. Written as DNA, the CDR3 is TGTGCCAGCAGCTTAGATTTCGGTGGGAGCTACAATGAGCAGTTCTTC.

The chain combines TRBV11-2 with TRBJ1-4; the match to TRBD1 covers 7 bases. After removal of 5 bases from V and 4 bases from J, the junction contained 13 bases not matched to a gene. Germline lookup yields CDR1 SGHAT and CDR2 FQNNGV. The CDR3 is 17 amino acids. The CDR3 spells CASSPRVGGQYNEKLFF. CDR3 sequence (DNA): TGTGCCAGCAGCCCCCGAGTGGGGGGACAGTATAATGAAAAACTGTTTTTT.